This entry is about one T cell receptor beta chain. Original processing notes: Using reference gene primer amplification, nucleated cell counts were estimated. Assay: immunoSEQ multiplex PCR; the TCRdb copy retains only in-frame clones and omits some. D and trimming come from the DNA, and the V and J calls and clone size come from that table. The data show roughly 250,000 clones, approximately 80% seen once. Deletions cut 0 bases from V and 4 bases from J, with 13 bases between. Germline V lookup: CDR1 MNHNS, CDR2 SASEGT. The CDR3 totals 16 residues. This sample stems from a study of blood T cell repertoires in COVID-19. The wider study: Donors in the United States, Italy and Spain gave samples during acute or convalescent COVID-19. From T cells, B-cell-depleted T cells, or PBMCs came the material, which was cDNA or gDNA.

The receptor was isolated from a woman aged 60 to 75 with active or convalescent COVID-19. Material: peripheral blood. This rearrangement joins TRBV6-1 to TRBJ1-5; perhaps TRBD1 as D (6 bases). CDR3 in DNA: TGTGCCAGCAGTGAAGCGATCACAGGGTATAATCAGCCCCAGCATTTT. It specifies CASSEAITGYNQPQHF.